This passage covers 18 T cell receptor beta chains from one sample sequenced in a study of type 1 regulatory T cells. No cognate antigen is known for these TCRs. Via MiXCR, TCRdb re-called the reads, giving one row per CDR3 protein. The repertoire holds around 23,000 distinct CDR3 sequences, with around half as singletons. The sequencing input was cultured T cells, either the whole culture or a sorted T cell fraction (not recorded which). These receptors originate from a human donor in good health.

J is TRBJ2-1 and V is TRBV4-1; TRBD2 matches at 8 bases. Germline-derived CDR1 and CDR2 are MGHRA and YSYEKL. J was trimmed by 5 bases and V by 3 bases; bases with no gene match: 12. The CDR3 has 17 amino acids. The CDR3 bases are TGCGCCAGCAGCCAGGGGGGTGGAGGCGGGGGGCACAATGAGCAGTTCTTC. It is translated as CASSQGGGGGGHNEQFF.

The chain employs TRBV11-3 and TRBJ2-7; D not certain. CDR3 size: 13 residues. Germline V CDR1 and CDR2: SGHNT, YENEEA. Trimming pared 5 bases from V and 7 bases from J, leaving 15 bases between. This CDR3 reads CASSPRTLGEQYF. CDR3 nucleotide sequence: TGTGCCAGCAGCCCACGGACCCTGGGAGAGCAGTACTTC.

This clonotype was picked up a small number of times. The chain carries TRBV18 and TRBJ2-2, with D perhaps TRBD1 or TRBD2 (5 bases each). The CDR3 loop spans 15 amino acids. The germline V gene has CDR1 KGHSH and CDR2 LQKENI. Trimming left V 6 bases short and J 1 base short, with 12 bases between. This CDR3 is CASSPGTRNTGELFF. CDR3 sequence (DNA): TGTGCCAGCTCCCCCGGGACGAGGAACACCGGGGAGCTGTTTTTT.

The chain combines TRBV20-1 with TRBJ2-7; D is ambiguous. V was clipped by 2 bases and J by 2 bases, with 7 bases between them. Germline V lookup: CDR1 DFQATT, CDR2 SNEGSKA (reference sequence). The CDR3 extends over 12 amino acids. This CDR3 is CSARFSPYEQYF. As DNA, the CDR3 is TGCAGTGCTAGATTCAGTCCCTACGAGCAGTACTTC.

The rearrangement joins TRBV25-1 to TRBJ1-4, with TRBD1 as a possible D gene (5 bases). CDR3 length: 15 amino acids. Trimming stripped 8 bases from V and 4 bases from J, with 17 bases between. The germline CDR1 and CDR2 sequences are MGHDK and SYGVNS. The CDR3 is CASAGGSAGNEKLFF. In nucleotides, the CDR3 is TGTGCCAGCGCGGGGGGGTCCGCCGGTAATGAAAAACTGTTTTTT.

A note on this clonotype: A read error is possible here, since a much larger clone lies one base away. The chain carries TRBV10-3 and TRBJ2-2; 9 bases line up with TRBD1. CDR1 is ENHRY and CDR2 is SYGVKD in the germline V gene. The trim removed 6 bases at V and 1 base at J, leaving 3 bases unmatched. This CDR3 is built from 15 residues. The CDR3 sequence is CAISGTGKNTGELFF. DNA of the CDR3: TGTGCCATCAGCGGGACAGGGAAGAACACCGGGGAGCTGTTTTTT.

This clonotype has more than one count but fewer than ten. This rearrangement joins TRBV4-1 to TRBJ2-7; tentatively, D is TRBD1 or TRBD2 (6 bases each). Germline CDR1 is MGHRA and CDR2 is YSYEKL. V was shortened by 5 bases and J by 0 bases, with 17 bases between the two germline ends. The CDR3 contains 16 residues. The CDR3 nucleotides are TGCGCCAGCAGCACCGAAAGGGGGGAGCGCTCCTACGAGCAGTACTTC. Encoded protein: CASSTERGERSYEQYF.

This clonotype qualifies as medium-sized. The V call is TRBV6-2 or TRBV6-3, the J call TRBJ1-5; 9 nucleotides line up with TRBD1. Germline V gene lookup returns CDR1 MNHEY and CDR2 SVGEGT. The V segment lost 0 bases and the J segment 3 bases; nucleotides outside the gene matches: 12. This CDR3 is 19 amino acids long. The chain's CDR3 is CASSYSTVLGQGFNQPQHF. DNA of the CDR3: TGTGCCAGCAGTTACTCGACGGTCCTGGGACAGGGCTTCAATCAGCCCCAGCATTTT.

In DNA form, the CDR3 reads TGTGCCAGCAGTTACTCGCCTACTAGCGGAGCACAGAATACGCAGTATTTT. Its translation: CASSYSPTSGAQNTQYF. The chain uses TRBV6-5 and TRBJ2-3, with 8 nucleotides matching TRBD2. This CDR3 has 17 amino acids. V trimming: 0 bases; J trimming: 7 bases; junction bases outside the gene matches: 12. Germline V gene data show CDR1 as MNHEY and CDR2 as SVGAGI.

This chain links TRBV18 with TRBJ1-1; no firm D call. CDR1 and CDR2 (germline): KGHSH, LQKENI. V dropped 4 bases and J dropped 3 bases, with 9 bases sitting between them. The CDR3 is 13 amino acids. In DNA form, the CDR3 reads TGTGCCAGCTCACAAACGTGGGACACTGAAGCTTTCTTT. Its protein product is CASSQTWDTEAFF.

This clonotype is categorized as medium-sized. This rearrangement joins TRBV6-2 or TRBV6-3 to TRBJ1-2; D remains unclear. The CDR3 consists of 15 residues. The V end lost 7 bases, the J end lost 7 bases, and 22 bases lay between the germline ends. Germline CDR1 reads MNHEY; CDR2 reads SVGEGT. The CDR3: CASIQSGRIPGGYTF. The DNA of the CDR3 is TGTGCCAGCATTCAATCCGGGAGAATCCCGGGTGGCTACACCTTC.

The V call is TRBV5-6, the J call TRBJ1-5, with D unresolved. Deletions cut 0 bases from V and 5 bases from J, with 15 bases between. Germline-derived CDR1 and CDR2 are SGHDT and YYEEEE. The CDR3 is 16 amino acids. CDR3 sequence: CASSLGGPIRHQPQHF. The CDR3 coding sequence is TGTGCCAGCAGCTTGGGAGGGCCCATACGGCATCAGCCCCAGCATTTT.

J is TRBJ2-3 and V is TRBV7-2, with D possibly matching TRBD2 (6 bases). V was clipped by 3 bases and J by 14 bases, with 15 bases between them. The CDR3 is 12 amino acids. Germline CDR1 SGHTA, CDR2 FQGNSA. The CDR3 bases are TGTGCCAGCAGCTTCGGGCGGGGCCCCCTGTATTTT. It encodes CASSFGRGPLYF.

The V call is TRBV6-2 or TRBV6-3, the J call TRBJ1-1; maybe TRBD1 (5 bases). The CDR3 covers 13 residues. Germline loops: CDR1 MNHEY, CDR2 SVGEGT. V was cut by 4 bases and J by 1 base, with 7 bases left in between. The CDR3, as DNA: TGTGCCAGCAGTTTGACAGCGAACACTGAAGCTTTCTTT. It yields the protein CASSLTANTEAFF.

This clonotype is a singleton in its sample. V is TRBV4-1 and J is TRBJ1-3; a weak D match, TRBD1 (5 bases). Germline V gives CDR1 MGHRA, CDR2 YSYEKL. The V and J ends lost 3 bases and 0 bases respectively, with 15 bases between them. CDR3 length equals 17 residues. The CDR3 DNA follows: TGCGCCAGCAGCCAGGGACTAGGGGTGTCCTCTGGAAACACCATATATTTT. Translation gives CASSQGLGVSSGNTIYF.

This clonotype is labeled as medium-sized. The chain is built from TRBV18 and TRBJ2-1; D might be TRBD2 (5 bases). Between the trimmed V and J ends, which lost 6 bases and 6 bases, there was a span of 15 bases. The length of the CDR3 is 14 residues. In germline, CDR1 is KGHSH, CDR2 LQKENI. CDR3 loop: CASSYLRGVNEQFF. CDR3 nucleotide sequence: TGTGCCAGCTCGTACCTCCGGGGTGTCAATGAGCAGTTCTTC.

The J gene is TRBJ2-1, the V gene TRBV29-1, with 8 nucleotides matching TRBD2. Trimming took 1 base from V and 4 from J; bases not matched to a gene: 9. CDR3 size: 16 residues. CDR1 and CDR2 from the germline V gene are SQVTM and ANQGSEA. Written as DNA, the CDR3 is TGCAGCGTTGAAGGGGGTTACGGGGGGGATTACAATGAGCAGTTCTTC. Translated: CSVEGGYGGDYNEQFF.

The chain recombines TRBV30 with TRBJ1-1, with D possibly matching TRBD1 (6 bases). The CDR3 is 11 amino acids. Germline CDR1 reads GTSNPN; CDR2 reads SVGIG (reference sequence). V lost 4 bases and J 4 bases, leaving 7 bases between the germline ends. Here the CDR3 DNA reads TGTGCCTGGAAGGGGGGCACTGAAGCTTTCTTT. Translation gives CAWKGGTEAFF.